This passage covers 27 T cell receptor beta chains from one sample sequenced in a study of cytomegalovirus exposure and HLA in healthy donors. The PCR contained 60 Vbeta and 13 Jbeta primers. TCRdb's copy holds only in-frame clones and misses some; the assay was immunoSEQ multiplex PCR. The sample holds about 110,000 clones, approximately 78% seen once. Input material: PBMCs. The receptor set was obtained from a woman in her twenties or thirties in good health and CMV-seronegative.

This clone was seen only a few times. V usage is TRBV5-8 and J usage is TRBJ1-1, with D hard to call. V was pared by 2 bases and J by 2 bases, with 7 bases between. Looked up from germline, CDR1 is SGHTS and CDR2 is YDEGEE. The CDR3 has 13 residues. The CDR3 DNA sequence: TGTGCCAGCAGCTTCCAAAGCAACACTGAAGCTTTCTTT. Residues: CASSFQSNTEAFF.

The chain is built from TRBV29-1 and TRBJ2-5; TRBD2 agrees at 9 bases. The CDR3 is 15 amino acids. CDR1 is SQVTM, CDR2 ANQGSEA, per germline. With V trimmed by 7 bases and J by 4 bases, 13 bases remained unmatched. The CDR3 reads CSAGGGGGAVETQYF. DNA for the CDR3: TGCAGCGCTGGTGGGGGCGGGGGGGCCGTAGAGACCCAGTACTTC.

The gene calls are TRBV5-1 and TRBJ2-3; 9 nucleotides align to TRBD2. Germline V gives CDR1 SGHRS, CDR2 YFSETQ. J lost 6 bases, V lost 4 bases, and 6 bases had no gene match. The CDR3 runs 14 residues. CDR3 nucleotide sequence: TGCGCCAGCAGCCACGGGACTAGCAGCGATACGCAGTATTTT. It encodes CASSHGTSSDTQYF.

This clone is a singleton in its sample. The chain has TRBV7-2 and TRBJ1-1, with D hard to call. CDR3 size: 13 residues. Deletions cut 1 base from V and 4 bases from J, with 7 bases between. The germline CDR1 and CDR2 sequences are SGHTA and FQGNSA. The CDR3 region has the DNA TGTGCCAGCAGCTTAGAGATCAGCACTGAAGCTTTCTTT. Amino acid sequence: CASSLEISTEAFF.

The chain combines TRBV27 with TRBJ2-7; no definite D call. The CDR3 covers 13 residues. The germline V gene has CDR1 MNHEY and CDR2 SMNVEV (reference sequence). Trimming pared 8 bases from V and 2 bases from J, leaving 13 bases between. CDR3: CASSSLRTYEQYF. In DNA, the CDR3 is TGTGCCAGCTCAAGCTTGCGCACCTACGAGCAGTACTTC.

As to this clone: The limits of the CDR3 on the DNA are not certain, so only TCRdb's listed CDR3 is given. The CDR3 loop reads CASSTSGARQYF. The V gene is TRBV6-9, the J gene TRBJ2-7; the table assigns TRBD2, which was not confirmed against the DNA. The CDR3 is 12 residues long, ends included. Per germline, CDR1 MNHGY and CDR2 SVAAGI.

The CDR3 nucleotides are TGTGCCAGCACCCTCTCCTGGAACACCGGGGAGCTGTTTTTT. This translates into CASTLSWNTGELFF. The genes are TRBV2 and TRBJ2-2; D ambiguous. V gave up 7 bases and J gave up 1 base, with 10 bases separating them. The germline V gene encodes CDR1 SNHLY and CDR2 FYNNEI. CDR3 size: 14 residues.

This chain links TRBV5-6 with TRBJ2-7, with a weak D call TRBD2 (6 bases). V shed 3 bases and J shed 6 bases, with 16 bases lying between them. Germline CDR1 reads SGHDT; CDR2 reads YYEEEE. This CDR3 is built from 14 residues. CDR3 protein: CASSWRGASGEQYF. CDR3 DNA: TGTGCCAGCAGCTGGAGGGGAGCGTCGGGCGAGCAGTACTTC.

The chain recombines TRBV7-8 with TRBJ1-1; D remains unclear. The CDR3 runs to 14 residues. CDR1 and CDR2 from the germline V gene are SGHVS and FQNEAQ. Deletions cut 1 base from V and 0 bases from J, with 6 bases between. The DNA of the CDR3 is TGTGCCAGCAGCTTAGGCAGTCTGAACACTGAAGCTTTCTTT. The encoded protein is CASSLGSLNTEAFF.

The rearrangement uses TRBV6-4 and TRBJ2-1, with 7 bases fitting TRBD2. Germline V gives CDR1 MRHNA, CDR2 SNTAGT. The CDR3 has 16 residues. Germline trimming cut 0 bases from V and 0 bases from J; bases unmatched to any gene: 2. The CDR3: CASSDSGGSSYNEQFF. The CDR3 DNA sequence: TGTGCCAGCAGTGACTCGGGCGGGAGCTCCTACAATGAGCAGTTCTTC.

The chain combines TRBV29-1 with TRBJ1-1; D is unresolved. The V end lost 7 bases, the J end lost 0 bases, and 15 bases lay between the germline ends. This CDR3 has 14 amino acids. CDR1 and CDR2 (germline): SQVTM, ANQGSEA. The CDR3 reads CSAEGPPLNTEAFF. The CDR3, as DNA: TGCAGCGCGGAGGGCCCCCCTTTGAACACTGAAGCTTTCTTT.

The rearrangement joins TRBV14 to TRBJ2-7; possibly TRBD2 for D (6 bases). CDR3 length: 14 amino acids. CDR1 and CDR2 (germline): SGHDN, FVKESK. Trimming removed 5 bases from V and 3 bases from J, with 14 bases in between. The CDR3 spells CASSWGLDFYEQYF. In DNA form, the CDR3 reads TGTGCCAGCAGCTGGGGACTGGACTTCTACGAGCAGTACTTC.

The chain links TRBV29-1 to TRBJ2-3; D possibly corresponds to TRBD1 (6 bases). V was trimmed by 2 bases and J by 2 bases, leaving 23 bases between them. This CDR3 spans 18 amino acids. Germline assignment: CDR1 SQVTM and CDR2 ANQGSEA. The CDR3: CSVENRRTANEYTDTQYF. The CDR3 region has the DNA TGCAGCGTTGAAAATAGGAGGACAGCCAACGAGTACACAGATACGCAGTATTTT.

This chain joins TRBV4-1 and TRBJ2-5, with TRBD2 matching over 8 bases. CDR1 and CDR2 from the germline V gene are MGHRA and YSYEKL. CDR3 size: 17 residues. J was trimmed by 6 bases and V by 1 base; bases with no gene match: 13. CDR3 protein: CASSQGGGQRTQQTQYF. DNA of the CDR3: TGCGCCAGCAGCCAAGGCGGGGGGCAAAGAACCCAGCAGACCCAGTACTTC.

This chain joins TRBV30 and TRBJ1-5; 11 bases map to TRBD1. Per germline, CDR1 GTSNPN and CDR2 SVGIG (reference sequence). The CDR3 consists of 14 residues. Unmatched junction bases numbered 1, after V lost 1 base and J lost 5 bases. The chain's CDR3 is CAWSAGQGDQPQHF. For the CDR3, the DNA is TGTGCCTGGAGTGCGGGACAGGGGGATCAGCCCCAGCATTTT.

J is TRBJ1-4 and V is TRBV25-1; 7 positions agree with TRBD1. The germline V gene has CDR1 MGHDK and CDR2 SYGVNS. J was trimmed by 6 bases and V by 0 bases; bases with no gene match: 13. The CDR3 has 18 residues. CDR3 amino acids: CASSEYRARTGRYEKLFF. The CDR3 DNA reads as TGTGCCAGCAGTGAATATCGGGCTCGGACAGGACGGTATGAAAAACTGTTTTTT. The entire variable domain, with the rest obtained from reference TRBV25-1 and TRBJ1-4, is as follows: EADIYQTPRYLVIGTGKKITLECSQTMGHDKMYWYQQDPGMELHLIHYSYGVNSTEKGDLSSESTVSRIRTEHFPLTLESARPSHTSQYLCASSEYRARTGRYEKLFFGSGTQLSVL.

The V and J genes are TRBV9 and TRBJ1-1; D not resolved. Trimming removed 0 bases from V and 3 bases from J, with 9 bases in between. The CDR3 sequence is 14 residues long. From germline, CDR1 is SGDLS and CDR2 YYNGEE. CDR3: CASSVGGRDTEAFF. The CDR3 coding sequence is TGTGCCAGCAGCGTAGGAGGGAGGGACACTGAAGCTTTCTTT.

The genes are TRBV6-5 and TRBJ1-4; D might be TRBD1 (5 bases). V lost 6 bases and J 7 bases, leaving 15 bases between the germline ends. CDR3 length: 14 amino acids. The germline V gene has CDR1 MNHEY and CDR2 SVGAGI. CDR3 DNA: TGTGCCAGCAGACCCCGACAGACGGGTGAAAAACTGTTTTTT. Its protein is CASRPRQTGEKLFF.

The chain is built from TRBV4-3 and TRBJ1-3; the D gene is possibly TRBD1 (6 bases). CDR3 size: 19 residues. Trimming removed 1 base from V and 0 bases from J, with 19 bases in between. Germline V lookup: CDR1 LGHNA, CDR2 YSLEER. The CDR3, as DNA: TGCGCCAGCAGCCAAGGAAGAACGGGGGGGCTTAGCTCTGGAAACACCATATATTTT. Translation: CASSQGRTGGLSSGNTIYF.

The rearrangement uses TRBV25-1 and TRBJ2-1; TRBD1 matches at 7 bases. Germline CDR1 and CDR2: MGHDK and SYGVNS. This CDR3 has 15 amino acids. J lost 3 bases, V lost 3 bases, and 5 bases had no gene match. This chain's CDR3 is CASSDRDSHYNEQFF. CDR3 in DNA: TGTGCCAGCAGTGACCGGGACAGCCACTACAATGAGCAGTTCTTC.

This clone was counted only a few times. This chain connects TRBV6-5 to TRBJ2-1, with D possibly TRBD2 on 6 matching bases. In germline, CDR1 is MNHEY, CDR2 SVGAGI. This CDR3 has 14 residues. With 6 bases removed from V and 9 bases from J, the gap between germline ends came to 18 bases. The CDR3 is CASRQPGGSIEQFF. In DNA, the CDR3 is TGTGCCAGCAGACAACCTGGGGGGTCAATTGAGCAGTTCTTC.

The rearrangement uses TRBV2 and TRBJ1-6; TRBD1 is a possible D gene (6 bases). The CDR3 sequence is 15 residues long. V lost 2 bases and J lost 7, with 12 bases in between. Germline CDR1 is SNHLY and CDR2 is FYNNEI. For the CDR3, the DNA is TGTGCCAGCAGTGAATGGCACAGGGTCAATTCACCCCTCCACTTT. Residues: CASSEWHRVNSPLHF.

The V and J genes are TRBV4-2 and TRBJ2-7; 10 positions match TRBD2. Trimming took 0 bases from V and 4 from J; bases not matched to a gene: 3. Per the germline V gene, CDR1 is LGHNA and CDR2 is YNFKEQ. CDR3 size: 15 residues. The CDR3 is CASSQELAGNYEQYF. CDR3 sequence (DNA): TGTGCCAGCAGCCAAGAACTAGCGGGGAATTACGAGCAGTACTTC.

This clone showed up just once. This sequence joins TRBV30 and TRBJ2-5; TRBD2 matches 11 bases. The CDR3 totals 14 residues. Losses at the gene ends were 1 base for V and 5 bases for J; bases not matched to a gene: 3. Germline assignment: CDR1 GTSNPN and CDR2 SVGIG (reference sequence). CDR3 in amino acids: CAWSGLAGGETQYF. CDR3 in DNA: TGTGCCTGGAGTGGCCTAGCGGGAGGCGAGACCCAGTACTTC.

The chain links TRBV5-5 to TRBJ1-6; no clear D. Germline CDR1 and CDR2: SGHKS and YYEKEE (reference sequence). The CDR3 covers 13 residues. V was shortened by 0 bases and J by 10 bases, with 8 bases between the two germline ends. CDR3 amino acids: CASSLEPRSPLHF. In DNA form, the CDR3 reads TGTGCCAGCAGCTTGGAACCGAGGTCACCCCTCCACTTT.

J is TRBJ1-1 and V is TRBV4-3; maybe TRBD1 (5 bases). Germline lookup yields CDR1 LGHNA and CDR2 YSLEER. Trimming shortened V by 1 base and J by 8 bases, and 11 bases separated the two germline ends. The CDR3 has 13 residues. CDR3 DNA: TGCGCCAGCAGCCAAGTAAGGGGATCCGAAGCTTTCTTT. It yields the protein CASSQVRGSEAFF.

The V gene is TRBV29-1, the J gene TRBJ2-5; TRBD1 agrees at 8 bases. This CDR3 region has 12 residues. With V trimmed by 7 bases and J by 5 bases, 6 bases remained unmatched. The germline V gene encodes CDR1 SQVTM and CDR2 ANQGSEA. CDR3 nucleotide sequence: TGCAGCGCGCGACAGGGGCGCGAGACCCAGTACTTC. Translated, it gives CSARQGRETQYF. Complete variable domain (other parts from reference TRBV29-1 and TRBJ2-5): SAVISQKPSRDICQRGTSLTIQCQVDSQVTMMFWYRQQPGQSLTLIATANQGSEATYESGFVIDKFPISRPNLTFSTLTVSNMSPEDSSIYLCSARQGRETQYFGPGTRLLVL.